This TCR beta chain was recorded in a study of shared clonotypes between healthy human individuals. Whole-study results and caveats: Despite large depth, rarefaction showed incomplete sorted-subset sequencing.

Measured with immunoSEQ multiplex PCR; TCRdb has only the in-frame clones, and not every one. The table has about 2.3 million clones, 90% to 95% seen once. The CDR3 runs to 14 residues. Germline V CDR1 and CDR2: MNHEY, SVGAGI. Trimming removed 0 bases from V and 2 bases from J, with 8 bases in between. About this clone itself: Its cognate antigen is unknown.

The sequence came from a young man in good health. Some clones in this sample may be carry-over from other donors' samples. The specimen was naive CD4+ T cells from PBMCs. Subset meaning: CD45RA+ positively selected. The V gene is TRBV6-5, the J gene TRBJ2-7; no clear D gene. This CDR3 reads CASSYSVGPYEQYF. In DNA form, the CDR3 reads TGTGCCAGCAGTTACTCCGTTGGCCCCTACGAGCAGTACTTC.